The rows below give T cell receptor beta chains drawn from one sample of a study of CD8+ T cells in alopecia areata. TCRdb's table, derived via immunoSEQ multiplex PCR, lists solely in-frame clones and lacks some. The sample records 42,000 or so clones, over 85% being singletons. Sequencing was performed on CD8+ T cells sorted from blood, taken at week 24, from a patient treated with tofacitinib. The receptors shown here come from a human donor with alopecia areata. CDR3s leave out the opening cysteine and the closing phenylalanine or tryptophan.

cdr3_aa: AWMRRGDPYEQY
v_call: TRBV30
j_call: TRBJ2-7

cdr3_aa: SARDEWSQY
v_call: TRBV20-1
j_call: TRBJ2-3

cdr3_aa: ASSLVDRPYEQY
v_call: TRBV27
j_call: TRBJ2-7

cdr3_aa: ASSLPGLAGERGETQY
v_call: TRBV7-2
j_call: TRBJ2-5

cdr3_aa: SVSAGRNTEAF
v_call: TRBV29-1
j_call: TRBJ1-1

cdr3_aa: ASSPRGLLYEQY
v_call: TRBV27
j_call: TRBJ2-7

cdr3_aa: ATSRDLNRDEQF
v_call: TRBV15
j_call: TRBJ2-1

cdr3_aa: ASSLAVGQGSSYEQY
v_call: TRBV7-6
j_call: TRBJ2-7

cdr3_aa: ASSIIPGGNIQY
v_call: TRBV19
j_call: TRBJ2-4

cdr3_aa: ASSLLGGGETQY
v_call: TRBV7-2
j_call: TRBJ2-5